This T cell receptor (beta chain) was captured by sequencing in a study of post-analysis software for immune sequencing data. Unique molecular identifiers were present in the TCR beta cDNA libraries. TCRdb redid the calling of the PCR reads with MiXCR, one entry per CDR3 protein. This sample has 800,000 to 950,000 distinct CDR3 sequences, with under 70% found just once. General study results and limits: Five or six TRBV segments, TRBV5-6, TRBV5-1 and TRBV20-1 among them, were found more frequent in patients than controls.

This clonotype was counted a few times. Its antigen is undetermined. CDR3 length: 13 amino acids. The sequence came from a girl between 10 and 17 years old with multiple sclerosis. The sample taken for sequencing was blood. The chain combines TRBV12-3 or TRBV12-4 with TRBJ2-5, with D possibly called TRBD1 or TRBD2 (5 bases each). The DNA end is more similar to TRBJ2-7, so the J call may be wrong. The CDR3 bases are TGTGCCAGCAGTTTCGCAGGGAGCCACGAGCAGTACTTC. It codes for CASSFAGSHEQYF.